The rows below give T cell receptor beta chains drawn from one sample of a study of cytomegalovirus exposure and HLA in healthy donors. Some clones are missing from TCRdb's copy, which holds only in-frame ones; the method was immunoSEQ multiplex PCR. Among more than 95,000 clones listed, around 95% were seen once. Sequencing was carried out using PBMCs. These TCRs come from a man aged 18 to 35 in good health and CMV-seronegative. CDR3s include the opening cysteine and the closing phenylalanine or tryptophan. Each record gives: V gene, J gene, clone size, D gene, CDR3 DNA, CDR3 protein. D genes are given only for firm matches. Clone size, where shown, is once, few, many, or a class for clones that have expanded.

TRBV6-5	TRBJ1-1	once	NA	TGTGCCAGCAGTTACTCGATAACAGGGAACACTGAAGCTTTCTTT	CASSYSITGNTEAFF
TRBV30	TRBJ2-7	NA	NA	TGTGCCTGGAGTGGGGCCCGCTCCTACGAGCAGTACTTC	CAWSGARSYEQYF
TRBV4-1	TRBJ2-7	NA	TRBD2	TGCGCCAGCAGCCAAACTAGCGGGAGGGCCGGTTGGTACGAGCAGTACTTC	CASSQTSGRAGWYEQYF
TRBV11-2	TRBJ2-1	once	NA	TGTGCCAGCAGCTTGGTACTAGGCTACAATGAGCAGTTCTTC	CASSLVLGYNEQFF
TRBV6-1	TRBJ2-7	NA	TRBD2	TGTGCCAGCAGGGAGCCAGCGGGGGGGTGGCGGGAGCAGTACTTC	CASREPAGGWREQYF
TRBV5-1	TRBJ2-7	NA	TRBD2	TGCGCCAGCAGCTTGGTAGCGGGAGGGGACGAGCAGTACTTC	CASSLVAGGDEQYF
TRBV6-1	TRBJ2-7	NA	TRBD1	TGTGCCAGCTGGGACAGGGGATACGAGCAGTACTTC	CASWDRGYEQYF
TRBV5-1	TRBJ2-7	NA	NA	TGCGCCAGCAGCCGAAGTGGGCGGGGAGGGGGGATGACCTACGAGCAGTACTTC	CASSRSGRGGGMTYEQYF
TRBV30	TRBJ2-1	once	TRBD1	TGTGCCTGGAGCGAAGACAGGGGTATCGATGAGCAGTTCTTC	CAWSEDRGIDEQFF
TRBV23-1	TRBJ1-1	NA	NA	TGCGCCAGCAGTCACACGCCTGGACAGAGGGTGTTGAATGAAGCTTTCTTT	CASSHTPGQRVLNEAFF
TRBV20-1	TRBJ1-1	NA	NA	TGCAGTGCCCCTTCCACTGAAGCTTTCTTT	CSAPSTEAFF
TRBV20-1	TRBJ1-2	NA	NA	TGCAGTGCTGACAGTAGGCATGGCTACACCTTC	CSADSRHGYTF
TRBV29-1	TRBJ2-1	NA	NA	TGCAGCGTGACAGGCACTGAGCAGTTCTTC	CSVTGTEQFF
TRBV25-1	TRBJ2-7	NA	TRBD1	TGTGCCAGCAGGGGACAGGGGGCCTACGAGCAGTACTTC	CASRGQGAYEQYF
TRBV14	TRBJ2-3	NA	TRBD2	TGTGCCAGCAGCCACCGTAGCGGGAGGGAGGGCACAGATACGCAGTATTTT	CASSHRSGREGTDTQYF
TRBV27	TRBJ2-3	NA	TRBD2	TGTGCCAGCAGTTTACTTTCTAGCGGAGACACAGATACGCAGTATTTT	CASSLLSSGDTDTQYF
TRBV7-2	TRBJ1-3	NA	TRBD1	TGTGCCAGCAGCCCCAGACAGGGGAGAGCGGGAAACACCATATATTTT	CASSPRQGRAGNTIYF
TRBV13	TRBJ2-2	NA	NA	TGTGCCAGCAGCTTCCTAATTAACACCGGGGAGCTGTTTTTT	CASSFLINTGELFF
TRBV7-8	TRBJ2-2	few	TRBD2	TGTGCCAGCAGCTCCCAAAAAACTAGCGGGACCTCCGGGGAGCTGTTTTTT	CASSSQKTSGTSGELFF
TRBV6-5	TRBJ1-1	NA	TRBD1	TGTGCCAGCAGTGACCGGGGGACAGTAGATAAAGCTTTCTTT	CASSDRGTVDKAFF
TRBV2	TRBJ2-1	few	TRBD2	TGTGCCAGCAAGGGACTAGCGCGATTCTCCTACAATGAGCAGTTCTTC	CASKGLARFSYNEQFF
TRBV11-3	TRBJ1-1	once	NA	TGTGCCAGCAGCTTGTTCCGTGGCGGTGTTGGCGGGAACACTGAAGCTTTCTTT	CASSLFRGGVGGNTEAFF
TRBV6-5	TRBJ1-5	NA	NA	TGCAAGCCTCGGACAGCTGCCCAAAATCAGCCCCAGCATTTT	CKPRTAAQNQPQHF
TRBV9	TRBJ1-1	NA	TRBD1	TGTGCCAGCAGCGCTCCGGGACAGGGGAGTCGAACTGAAGCTTTCTTT	CASSAPGQGSRTEAFF
TRBV28	TRBJ2-5	NA	NA	TGTGCCAGCAGTATAGGGGGTGAGACCCAGTACTTC	CASSIGGETQYF
TRBV5-1	TRBJ2-7	NA	NA	TGCGCCAGCAGCTTGGGACATCGCCACGAGCAGTACTTC	CASSLGHRHEQYF
TRBV18	TRBJ1-4	NA	NA	TGTGCCAGCTCATCCGCAGCTAATGAAAAACTGTTTTTT	CASSSAANEKLFF
TRBV18	TRBJ1-4	NA	TRBD1	TGTGCCAGCTCACCGGAGGACAGGCGGGAAAAACTGTTTTTT	CASSPEDRREKLFF
TRBV2	TRBJ2-5	once	NA	TGTGCCAGCAGACCGGGACATGGACCCCAAGAGACCCAGTACTTC	CASRPGHGPQETQYF